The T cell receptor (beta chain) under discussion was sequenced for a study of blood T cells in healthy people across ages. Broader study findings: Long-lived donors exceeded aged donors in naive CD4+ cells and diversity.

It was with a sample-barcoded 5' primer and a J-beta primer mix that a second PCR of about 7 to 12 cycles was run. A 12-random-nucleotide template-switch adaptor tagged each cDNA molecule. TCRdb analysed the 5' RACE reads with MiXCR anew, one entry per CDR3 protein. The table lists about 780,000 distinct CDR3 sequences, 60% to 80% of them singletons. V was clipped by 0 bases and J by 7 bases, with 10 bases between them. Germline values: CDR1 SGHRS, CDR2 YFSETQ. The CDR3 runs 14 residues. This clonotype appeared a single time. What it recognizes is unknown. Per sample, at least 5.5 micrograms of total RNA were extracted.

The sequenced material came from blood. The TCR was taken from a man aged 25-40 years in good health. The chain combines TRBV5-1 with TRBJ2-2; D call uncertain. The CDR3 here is CASSLGGVGGELFF. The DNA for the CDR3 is TGCGCCAGCAGCTTGGGAGGAGTTGGCGGGGAGCTGTTTTTT. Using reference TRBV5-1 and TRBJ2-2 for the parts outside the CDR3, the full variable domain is KAGVTQTPRYLIKTRGQQVTLSCSPISGHRSVSWYQQTPGQGLQFLFEYFSETQRNKGNFPGRFSGRQFSNSRSEMNVSTLELGDSALYLCASSLGGVGGELFFGEGSRLTVL.